This T cell receptor delta chain was recovered during a study of γδ T cells in repeated Plasmodium falciparum infection. Sequencing covered both gamma and delta TCR chains per sample. TCRdb re-identified clones in the multiplex PCR reads via CATT. Among about 93,000 delta-chain clones, 0.95% to 1% were seen once, and the ten largest hold roughly 9.5%. Concerning this clone: A far larger clone is just one base off, so this is likely a read error. Other DNA sequences in this specimen translate into the identical CDR3.

Trimming left V 0 bases short and J 5 bases short, with 4 bases between. Germline V gives CDR1 GEAIGNYY, CDR2 EKD. This CDR3 has 14 amino acids. Gammadelta T cells were flow-sorted from PBMC into Vgamma9/Vdelta2+ and Vdelta2-negative populations for bulk analysis. The rearrangement uses TRDV2 and TRDJ3; D uncertain. TCRdb lists no J gene, so it was determined here by aligning the DNA to germline. The receptor was isolated from a pool of human donors (malaria-infected and uninfected, not separated). The sequenced sample was gamma-delta T cells from blood. The CDR3 DNA follows: TGTGCCTGTGACACCCTCGGGGACACCCGACAGATGTTTTTC. This encodes CACDTLGDTRQMFF.